The sequence of this T cell receptor beta chain was determined in a study of control samples from healthy donors and cancer patients. This clone has only one observation. Germline V lookup: CDR1 SGHRS, CDR2 YFSETQ. V was clipped by 5 bases and J by 4 bases; unmatched bases: 11. The CDR3 spans 17 residues. The repertoire was sequenced with immunoSEQ multiplex PCR; TCRdb's copy has only in-frame clones and lacks some. The data show around 80,000 clones, about 95% seen once. The sequenced sample consisted of blood. The clonotype comes from a woman younger than 45 in good health. This chain uses TRBV5-1 with TRBJ2-3; TRBD1 matches 12 bases. The CDR3 reads CASRPNRGQGASDTQYF. DNA of the CDR3: TGCGCCAGCAGACCAAACCGGGGACAGGGGGCGTCAGATACGCAGTATTTT. Drawing the rest from reference TRBV5-1 and TRBJ2-3, the complete variable domain is KAGVTQTPRYLIKTRGQQVTLSCSPISGHRSVSWYQQTPGQGLQFLFEYFSETQRNKGNFPGRFSGRQFSNSRSEMNVSTLELGDSALYLCASRPNRGQGASDTQYFGPGTRLTVL.